This T cell receptor (beta chain) was found in a study of blood T cell repertoires in COVID-19. About the research overall: The United States, Italy and Spain provided the acute and convalescent COVID-19 samples. T cells, B-cell-depleted T cells, or PBMCs supplied cDNA or gDNA.

Original data processing: Amplification from reference gene primers served as the basis for estimated nucleated cell counts. The protocol was immunoSEQ multiplex PCR, while the TCRdb copy is restricted to in-frame clones and leaves out a portion. V and J calls and clone size follow that table, whereas D and trimming were derived from the DNA. The sample lists 95,000 to 100,000 clones, about nine tenths seen once, with around 15% in the top ten. V gave up 2 bases and J gave up 4 bases; unmatched junction bases: 1. CDR3 length: 13 amino acids. Germline CDR1 MRHNA, CDR2 SNTAGT. Sequenced material: peripheral blood. The chain is built from TRBV6-4 and TRBJ1-2; 7 bases align to TRBD1. This clonotype originated in a man in his fifties with acute or convalescent COVID-19. CDR3 bases: TGTGCCAGCAGTGACAACAGGGGCTATGGCTACACCTTC. It specifies CASSDNRGYGYTF.